This T cell receptor (beta chain) originates from a study of shared T cell receptors in the human thymus. This CDR3 is 17 amino acids long. Trimming removed 0 bases from V and 4 bases from J; junction bases left unmatched: 8. Germline V gives CDR1 LGHNA, CDR2 YSLEER. The repertoire was sequenced with immunoSEQ multiplex PCR; TCRdb's copy has only in-frame clones and lacks some. The sample contains over 650,000 clones, approximately 89% of which appear only once. These data also formed part of another study, on human thymus T cells. From that report: Surgeons resected thymus tissue during corrective heart surgery. Within thymic and blood repertoires, V and J gene usage appeared to be biased. There were highly overlapping thymic repertoires among unrelated individuals, as related research reported.

J is TRBJ1-1 and V is TRBV4-3, with 10 bases fitting TRBD1. This sequence was found in a boy in the first two years of life with a congenital heart defect. The sequenced material came from thymocytes. The CDR3 nucleotides read TGCGCCAGCAGCCAAGAATGGGACAGGGGAAGGGGCACTGAAGCTTTCTTT. Protein: CASSQEWDRGRGTEAFF.